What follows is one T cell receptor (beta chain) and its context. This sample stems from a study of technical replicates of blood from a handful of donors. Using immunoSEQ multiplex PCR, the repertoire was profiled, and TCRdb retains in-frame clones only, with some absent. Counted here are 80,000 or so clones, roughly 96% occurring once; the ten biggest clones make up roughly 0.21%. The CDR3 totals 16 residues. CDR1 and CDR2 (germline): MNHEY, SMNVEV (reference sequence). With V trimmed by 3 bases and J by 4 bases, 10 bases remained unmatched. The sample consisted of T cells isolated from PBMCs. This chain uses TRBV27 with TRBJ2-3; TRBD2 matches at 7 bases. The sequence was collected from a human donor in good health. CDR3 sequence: CASSLTMRGRPDTQYF. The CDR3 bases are TGTGCCAGCAGTTTGACGATGCGGGGGAGACCAGATACGCAGTATTTT.